The clone carrying this TCR beta chain was observed a few times. The antigen is undetermined. The data were taken from a study of cytomegalovirus exposure and HLA in healthy donors. Study summary: Genotyping of 300 to 450 donors showed that over 80% belonged to the Caucasian-associated ancestry cluster.

Germline CDR1 reads SGHRS; CDR2 reads YFSETQ. V was clipped by 3 bases and J by 4 bases, with 13 bases between them. This CDR3 has 14 amino acids. Findings and limits, study-wide: The availability of immune exposure information extended only to CMV serostatus.

Use of 60 Vbeta and 13 Jbeta primers characterized the PCR. The repertoire was sequenced with immunoSEQ multiplex PCR; TCRdb's copy has only in-frame clones and lacks some. The profile covers 55,000 to 70,000 clones, with around 80% appearing a single time and 5.5% to 7% taken by the ten largest. The J gene is TRBJ1-2, the V gene TRBV5-1; D uncertain. Source material: PBMCs. The clonotype comes from a male donor in good health and CMV-seronegative. The CDR3 DNA sequence: TGCGCCAGCAGCTCCCAGTCGGGGTCCTATGGCTACACCTTC. Translating it yields CASSSQSGSYGYTF.